The 17 T cell receptor beta chains below all came from one sample that was sequenced in a study of beta chain features in type 1 diabetes. The authors reverse transcribed all of the isolated RNA, so sequencing captured expressed TCRB transcripts. Here immunoSEQ multiplex PCR was the method, and the copy in TCRdb shows in-frame clones only, minus some. Of 860,000 or so clones in the sample, under 20% were seen once. Sequencing was performed on naive CD4+ T cells from blood. These receptors were taken from a young woman in good health.

Comments on this clone: Distinct nucleotide sequences in the sample also encode this CDR3. This chain joins TRBV20-1 and TRBJ1-4; D gene unclear. CDR1 and CDR2 (germline): DFQATT, SNEGSKA (reference sequence). The CDR3 covers 10 residues. Trimming cost V 5 bases and J 5 bases, with 3 bases left between them. CDR3 region: CSAGNEKLFF. CDR3 DNA: TGCAGTGCTGGAAATGAAAAACTGTTTTTT.

This clone was seen only a few times. This sequence joins TRBV5-6 and TRBJ2-5, with 7 bases identical to TRBD1. V lost 0 bases, J lost 3 bases, and 5 bases stayed unmatched. The germline gives CDR1 SGHDT, CDR2 YYEEEE. This CDR3 spans 15 amino acids. The DNA of the CDR3 is TGTGCCAGCAGCTTGGGACTCGGACAGGAAGAGACCCAGTACTTC. As protein: CASSLGLGQEETQYF.

The CDR3 protein is CASSLMGRGTGELFF. As DNA, the CDR3 is TGTGCCAGCAGCTTAATGGGCCGGGGCACCGGGGAGCTGTTTTTT. The chain is built from TRBV7-9 and TRBJ2-2; D possibly corresponds to TRBD2 (5 bases). Germline CDR1 is SEHNR and CDR2 is FQNEAQ (reference sequence). CDR3 length equals 15 residues. Trimming removed 2 bases at V and 4 bases at J, with 11 bases between. The entire variable domain, with the rest obtained from reference TRBV7-9 and TRBJ2-2, is as follows: DTGVSQNPRHKITKRGQNVTFRCDPISEHNRLYWYRQTLGQGPEFLTYFQNEAQLEKSRLLSDRFSAERPKGSFSTLEIQRTEQGDSAMYLCASSLMGRGTGELFFGEGSRLTVL.

This clone was seen a handful of times. The chain is built from TRBV28 and TRBJ2-7, with 8 bases that match TRBD2. The CDR3 length is 13 residues. With V trimmed by 3 bases and J by 6 bases, 4 bases remained unmatched. Germline values: CDR1 MDHEN, CDR2 SYDVKM. DNA of the CDR3: TGTGCCAGCAGTTTGGGGACTAGTCTCGAGCAGTACTTC. It codes for CASSLGTSLEQYF. Together with reference TRBV28 and TRBJ2-7, the CDR3 gives the full variable domain: DVKVTQSSRYLVKRTGEKVFLECVQDMDHENMFWYRQDPGLGLRLIYFSYDVKMKEKGDIPEGYSVSREKKERFSLILESASTNQTSMYLCASSLGTSLEQYFGPGTRLTVT.

This clone turned up a few times. The same CDR3 arises from other DNA sequences in this sample as well. The chain recombines TRBV28 with TRBJ2-7; D is unclear. Deletions cut 3 bases from V and 4 bases from J, with 4 bases between. This CDR3 comprises 11 residues. Germline CDR1 is MDHEN and CDR2 is SYDVKM. CDR3 nucleotides: TGTGCCAGCAGTTTGAGGTACGAGCAGTACTTC. It is translated as CASSLRYEQYF.

This clone has only a few counts. This chain links TRBV28 with TRBJ2-5; D is perhaps TRBD1 (5 bases). Trimming pared 5 bases from V and 4 bases from J, leaving 11 bases between. The CDR3 spans 13 residues. CDR1 is MDHEN, CDR2 SYDVKM, per germline. CDR3 DNA sequence: TGTGCCAGCAGTAGGATAGGGGTAGAGACCCAGTACTTC. This sequence encodes CASSRIGVETQYF.

This clone was seen a handful of times. Distinct nucleotide sequences in the sample also encode this CDR3. This rearrangement joins TRBV18 to TRBJ2-5; D call uncertain. The CDR3 has 13 residues. V was pared by 3 bases and J by 5 bases, with 10 bases between. Germline values: CDR1 KGHSH, CDR2 LQKENI. CDR3 amino acids: CASSPSEEETQYF. CDR3 DNA sequence: TGTGCCAGCTCACCTTCAGAAGAGGAGACCCAGTACTTC.

The V and J genes are TRBV29-1 and TRBJ2-1; 7 bases are a match to TRBD2. The CDR3 runs to 14 residues. Per germline, CDR1 SQVTM and CDR2 ANQGSEA. With 3 bases clipped from V and 6 bases from J, the junction kept 8 bases outside the gene matches. In nucleotides, the CDR3 is TGCAGCGTTGATCGACTAGCCGGCGCCAATGAGCAGTTCTTC. Protein sequence: CSVDRLAGANEQFF.

This clone has only a few counts. The V and J genes are TRBV6-5 and TRBJ2-2; TRBD1 might be the D (6 bases). CDR1 is MNHEY and CDR2 is SVGAGI in the germline V gene. V was pared by 2 bases and J by 6 bases, with 10 bases between. This CDR3 comprises 14 residues. The CDR3 region is CASSYTGIPGELFF. In nucleotides, the CDR3 is TGTGCCAGCAGTTACACAGGGATCCCCGGGGAGCTGTTTTTT.

This clone was found a few times. The J gene is TRBJ2-1, the V gene TRBV15; D may be TRBD1 or TRBD2 (6 bases each). CDR3 length equals 16 residues. The germline gives CDR1 LNHNV, CDR2 YYDKDF (reference sequence). Trimming pared 0 bases from V and 0 bases from J, leaving 9 bases between. CDR3 in amino acids: CATSRDEGGSYNEQFF. DNA for the CDR3: TGTGCCACCAGCAGAGATGAGGGGGGCTCCTACAATGAGCAGTTCTTC.

The chain combines TRBV7-2 with TRBJ2-1; 7 bases line up with TRBD2. Per germline, CDR1 SGHTA and CDR2 FQGNSA. Losses at the gene ends were 5 bases for V and 8 bases for J; bases not matched to a gene: 9. The CDR3 consists of 14 residues. CDR3 nucleotide sequence: TGTGCCAGCAGCCCCAGGGTGGGGGGGTATGAGCAGTTCTTC. Encoded protein: CASSPRVGGYEQFF. Variable domain in full (rest from reference TRBV7-2 and TRBJ2-1): GAGVSQSPSNKVTEKGKDVELRCDPISGHTALYWYRQSLGQGLEFLIYFQGNSAPDKSGLPSDRFSAERTGGSVSTLTIQRTQQEDSAVYLCASSPRVGGYEQFFGPGTRLTVL.

Note on this clone: Distinct nucleotide sequences in the sample also encode this CDR3. The CDR3 DNA is TGTGCCAGCAGTTTTGGGGGCTCCTACGAGCAGTACTTC. Translation: CASSFGGSYEQYF. The chain links TRBV28 to TRBJ2-7; D assignment may be TRBD1 or TRBD2 (5 bases each). Germline V gene data show CDR1 as MDHEN and CDR2 as SYDVKM. V lost 3 bases and J 0 bases, leaving 6 bases between the germline ends. CDR3 length: 13 residues.

V and J are TRBV18 and TRBJ2-7; 7 nucleotides line up with TRBD1. With 1 base clipped from V and 7 bases from J, the junction kept 7 bases outside the gene matches. This CDR3 is built from 14 residues. Germline-derived CDR1 and CDR2 are KGHSH and LQKENI. Here the CDR3 DNA reads TGTGCCAGCTCACCACAGGACAGGTTTAAGGAGCAGTACTTC. Its translation: CASSPQDRFKEQYF.

The table lists this clone with a few counts. The chain is built from TRBV10-3 and TRBJ1-5; 8 bases agree with TRBD1. CDR3 length: 13 residues. The V gene's germline CDR1 is ENHRY and CDR2 SYGVKD. Trimming at V came to 5 bases and at J to 6 bases, leaving 3 bases not matched to a gene. The CDR3 DNA is TGTGCCATCAGTCCAGGGGGCCTTCAGCCCCAGCATTTT. This encodes CAISPGGLQPQHF.

V and J are TRBV27 and TRBJ2-2; no reliable D call. The CDR3 is made up of 12 amino acids. Trimming removed 6 bases from V and 7 bases from J, with 9 bases in between. Germline V gene sequence: CDR1 MNHEY, CDR2 SMNVEV (reference sequence). Here the CDR3 reads CASSSLNGELFF. The CDR3 DNA is TGTGCCAGCAGCAGTTTGAACGGGGAGCTGTTTTTT.

This sequence joins TRBV4-3 and TRBJ2-7; 9 positions match TRBD2. Losses at the gene ends were 1 base for V and 3 bases for J; bases not matched to a gene: 4. This CDR3 comprises 15 residues. The germline gives CDR1 LGHNA, CDR2 YSLEER. The CDR3 here is CASSQVWREGYEQYF. The DNA of the CDR3 is TGCGCCAGCAGCCAAGTATGGCGGGAGGGCTACGAGCAGTACTTC.

The rearrangement uses TRBV2 and TRBJ2-2; weak D call: TRBD1 (6 bases). Germline loops: CDR1 SNHLY, CDR2 FYNNEI. V lost 2 bases, J lost 2 bases, and 9 bases lay in between. The CDR3 is 15 amino acids. This CDR3 is CASSEQGSNTGELFF. The CDR3 region has the DNA TGTGCCAGCAGTGAACAGGGGTCAAACACCGGGGAGCTGTTTTTT.